This is a list of T cell receptor beta chains from one sample in a study of blood T cells in healthy people across ages. TCRdb itself ran the 5' RACE reads through MiXCR, one entry per CDR3 protein. The profile shows 750,000 to 850,000 distinct CDR3 sequences, roughly 25% of them singletons. In addition, the sample was reused for a study of T cells of mothers and their children.

The sequenced sample consisted of blood. The source of these receptors is a boy aged 10-17 years in good health. The CDR3 runs from the conserved cysteine through the conserved F or W. D genes are given only for firm matches. Expanded clones get a size class; other rows say once, few or many, or leave the size out.

TRBJ1-2 . few TRBV7-9 CASSLDLQERSYTF TGTGCCAGCAGCTTAGATTTACAGGAGAGAAGCTACACCTTC
TRBJ1-1 . . TRBV24-1 CATSDHLEAFF TGTGCCACCAGTGATCATCTCGAAGCTTTCTTT
TRBJ1-4 . few TRBV29-1 CSVEVGGAGTNEKLFF TGCAGCGTTGAAGTTGGCGGGGCGGGCACTAATGAAAAACTGTTTTTT
TRBJ2-1 . few TRBV25-1 CASSDPEGRGFF TGTGCCAGCAGTGATCCGGAGGGGCGCGGGTTCTTC
TRBJ2-6 TRBD1 few TRBV4-3 CASSQSGQSLSGANVLTF TGCGCCAGCAGCCAATCGGGACAGAGTCTCTCTGGGGCCAACGTCCTGACTTTC
TRBJ2-7 TRBD2 few TRBV7-9 CASSLPTRLAGGIYEQYF TGTGCCAGCAGCTTACCTACACGACTAGCGGGAGGTATTTACGAGCAGTACTTC
TRBJ2-7 TRBD1 few TRBV28 CASSFLPRDRLYF TGTGCCAGCAGTTTCCTCCCCCGGGACAGGCTATACTTC
TRBJ1-6 . . TRBV4-3 CASSRDNPSSYNSPLHF TGCGCCAGCAGCCGGGACAACCCTAGCTCCTATAATTCACCCCTCCACTTT
TRBJ2-4 TRBD1 . TRBV28 CASSLWAGGNIQYF TGTGCCAGCAGTTTATGGGCAGGGGGAAACATTCAGTACTTC
TRBJ2-5 . . TRBV20-1 CSASEAETQYF TGCAGTGCTAGCGAGGCAGAGACCCAGTACTTC
TRBJ2-3 . many TRBV5-5 CASAGSTDTQYF TGTGCCAGCGCAGGCAGCACAGATACGCAGTATTTT
TRBJ1-5 TRBD1 . TRBV27 CASSPRTGGQPQHF TGTGCCAGCAGTCCCCGGACAGGGGGACAGCCCCAGCATTTT
TRBJ1-6 TRBD1 few TRBV7-2 CASSLDRGENSPLHF TGTGCCAGCAGCTTAGACAGGGGTGAAAATTCACCCCTCCACTTT
TRBJ2-5 TRBD2 few TRBV19 CASSMSLAVPLRETQYF TGTGCCAGTAGTATGAGCCTAGCGGTTCCCCTTCGGGAGACCCAGTACTTC
TRBJ2-4 TRBD2 . TRBV3-1 CASSSPGTSGGANIQYF TGTGCCAGCAGCTCTCCAGGGACTAGCGGGGGGGCAAACATTCAGTACTTC
TRBJ2-7 . . TRBV14 CASSQEDRPYEQYF TGTGCCAGCAGCCAAGAAGACAGACCCTACGAGCAGTACTTC
TRBJ2-5 TRBD2 once TRBV3-1 CASSQVRAGGETQYF TGTGCCAGCAGCCAAGTTCGTGCGGGGGGTGAGACCCAGTACTTC
TRBJ2-5 . . TRBV10-3 CAISEVVEGRETQYF TGTGCCATCAGTGAGGTGGTGGAAGGCCGAGAGACCCAGTACTTC
TRBJ2-7 TRBD1 . TRBV28 CASSSPRTGWREQYF TGTGCCAGCAGTTCGCCTCGGACAGGGTGGAGGGAGCAGTACTTC
TRBJ2-7 . few TRBV4-3 CASSQDIRGESSYEQYF TGCGCCAGCAGCCAAGACATCAGGGGCGAAAGCTCCTACGAGCAGTACTTC
TRBJ2-7 . . TRBV2 CASSARSWAGEQYF TGTGCCAGCAGCGCAAGGTCGTGGGCAGGCGAGCAGTACTTC
TRBJ2-2 . . TRBV4-1 CASSHYTGNTGELFF TGCGCCAGCAGCCACTATACAGGGAACACCGGGGAGCTGTTTTTT
TRBJ2-3 TRBD2 . TRBV29-1 CSAWGGRITDTQYF TGCAGCGCGTGGGGCGGGAGAATCACAGATACGCAGTATTTT
TRBJ2-3 . . TRBV29-1 CSVKAGNTDTQYF TGCAGCGTTAAAGCGGGTAATACAGATACGCAGTATTTT
TRBJ2-3 . . TRBV27 CASSPGATDTQYF TGTGCCAGCAGTCCCGGGGCCACAGATACGCAGTATTTT
TRBJ1-2 . few TRBV15 CATSRVVGGLDDYTF TGTGCCACCAGCAGAGTTGTGGGGGGTCTAGATGACTACACCTTC
TRBJ2-3 . . TRBV5-1 CASSGLEFDADTQYF TGCGCCAGCAGCGGGTTGGAGTTCGACGCAGATACGCAGTATTTT
TRBJ2-7 TRBD1 many TRBV6-6 CASSPGTGAGEQYF TGTGCCAGCAGTCCCGGGACAGGGGCAGGCGAGCAGTACTTC
TRBJ2-5 . few TRBV7-2 CASSTYGMGETQYF TGTGCCAGCAGCACCTACGGGATGGGGGAGACCCAGTACTTC
TRBJ2-7 . once TRBV28 CASSSPGQLYEQYF TGTGCCAGCAGTTCCCCTGGACAGCTCTACGAGCAGTACTTC
TRBJ2-7 . . TRBV12-3/TRBV12-4 CASSEGYNRYEQYF TGTGCCAGCAGTGAAGGGTACAACCGCTACGAGCAGTACTTC
TRBJ2-5 . few TRBV21-1 CASSKGHLNKETQYF TGTGCCAGCAGCAAAGGTCACCTAAATAAAGAGACCCAGTACTTC
TRBJ1-1 . few TRBV7-9 CASSSAMREAFF TGTGCCAGCAGCTCTGCTATGAGGGAAGCTTTCTTT
TRBJ2-7 . . TRBV28 CASSYSYTRQDYEQYF TGTGCCAGCAGTTATTCCTACACTCGACAGGATTACGAGCAGTACTTC
TRBJ2-6 . few TRBV20-1 CSARSASGANVLTF TGCAGTGCTAGGAGCGCATCTGGGGCCAACGTCCTGACTTTC
TRBJ1-2 TRBD1 . TRBV6-6 CASSYRDREGYTF TGTGCCAGCAGTTACCGGGACAGGGAAGGCTACACCTTC
TRBJ1-1 . few TRBV7-9 CASSLLEIEAFF TGTGCCAGCAGCTTATTGGAGATCGAAGCTTTCTTT
TRBJ2-3 TRBD2 . TRBV7-2 CASSFGASGTDTQYF TGTGCCAGCAGCTTCGGGGCTAGCGGAACAGATACGCAGTATTTT
TRBJ2-3 . . TRBV6-6 CASSYRVGDTQYF TGTGCCAGCAGTTATCGGGTGGGGGATACGCAGTATTTT
TRBJ2-3 . . TRBV20-1 CSAGSPVGADTQYF TGCAGTGCTGGGAGCCCAGTAGGCGCAGATACGCAGTATTTT
TRBJ1-4 . . TRBV18 CASSPPSEKLFF TGTGCCAGCTCACCACCGAGCGAAAAACTGTTTTTT
TRBJ1-5 . many TRBV15 CATSLIGGAQPQHF TGTGCCACCAGCCTTATAGGGGGGGCTCAGCCCCAGCATTTT
TRBJ2-5 . . TRBV18 CASSPNRQETQYF TGTGCCAGCTCACCAAACAGGCAAGAGACCCAGTACTTC
TRBJ2-5 . few TRBV5-1 CASSLPGAETQYF TGCGCCAGCAGCTTGCCGGGCGCAGAGACCCAGTACTTC
TRBJ1-6 . few TRBV5-1 CASSKATAAYNSPLHF TGCGCCAGCAGCAAAGCGACAGCCGCCTATAATTCACCCCTCCACTTT
TRBJ2-7 TRBD1 few TRBV27 CASSLSGTGLSYEQYF TGTGCCAGCAGTTTATCGGGGACAGGTCTCTCCTACGAGCAGTACTTC
TRBJ2-7 . . TRBV6-2/TRBV6-3 CASSRARGNIGADYEQYF TGTGCCAGCAGTCGGGCCCGAGGGAATATTGGGGCGGATTACGAGCAGTACTTC
TRBJ2-3 TRBD1 . TRBV27 CASSRRDRGTDTQYF TGTGCCAGCAGTCGTCGGGACAGGGGCACAGATACGCAGTATTTT
TRBJ1-4 . . TRBV7-9 CASSSSRGGDEKLFF TGTGCCAGCAGCTCGAGCAGGGGAGGGGATGAAAAACTGTTTTTT
TRBJ2-4 TRBD1 . TRBV5-1 CASSLVETGEKNIQYF TGCGCCAGCAGCTTGGTAGAGACAGGGGAGAAAAACATTCAGTACTTC
TRBJ2-7 TRBD1 . TRBV7-6 CASSLTGTGGHEQYF TGTGCCAGCAGCTTGACCGGGACAGGGGGTCACGAGCAGTACTTC
TRBJ1-6 . few TRBV28 CASNNGGVVYNSPLHF TGTGCCAGCAATAATGGAGGAGTTGTCTATAATTCACCCCTCCACTTT